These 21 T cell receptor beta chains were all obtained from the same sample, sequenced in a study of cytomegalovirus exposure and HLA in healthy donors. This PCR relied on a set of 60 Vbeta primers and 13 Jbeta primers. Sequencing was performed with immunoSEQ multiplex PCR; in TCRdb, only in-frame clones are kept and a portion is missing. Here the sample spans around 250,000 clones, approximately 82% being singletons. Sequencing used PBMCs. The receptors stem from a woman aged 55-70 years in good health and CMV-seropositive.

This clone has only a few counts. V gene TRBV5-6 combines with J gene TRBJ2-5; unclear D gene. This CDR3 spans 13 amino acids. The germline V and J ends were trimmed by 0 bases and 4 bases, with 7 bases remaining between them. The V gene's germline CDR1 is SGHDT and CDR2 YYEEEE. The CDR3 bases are TGTGCCAGCAGCTTGGCAGGCGCAGAGACCCAGTACTTC. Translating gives CASSLAGAETQYF.

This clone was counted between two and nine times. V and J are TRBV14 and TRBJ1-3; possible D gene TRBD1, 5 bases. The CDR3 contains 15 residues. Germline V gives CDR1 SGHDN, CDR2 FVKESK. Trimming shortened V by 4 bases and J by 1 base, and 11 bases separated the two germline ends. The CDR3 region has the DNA TGTGCCAGCAGCCGCGTAGGGGTTTCTGGAAACACCATATATTTT. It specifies CASSRVGVSGNTIYF.

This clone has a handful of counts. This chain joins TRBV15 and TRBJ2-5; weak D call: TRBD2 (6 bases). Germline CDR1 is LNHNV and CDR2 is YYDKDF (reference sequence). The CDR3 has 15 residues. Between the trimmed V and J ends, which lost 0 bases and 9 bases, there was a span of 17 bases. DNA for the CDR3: TGTGCCACCAGCAGAGACGGTATTCCTAGGGAGGCCCAGTACTTC. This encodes CATSRDGIPREAQYF.

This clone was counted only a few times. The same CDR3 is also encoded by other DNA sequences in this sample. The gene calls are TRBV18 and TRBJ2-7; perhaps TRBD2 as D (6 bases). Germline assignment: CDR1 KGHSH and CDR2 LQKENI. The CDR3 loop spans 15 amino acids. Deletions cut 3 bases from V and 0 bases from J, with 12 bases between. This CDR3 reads CASSPPGGLSYEQYF. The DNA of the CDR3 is TGTGCCAGCTCACCCCCCGGGGGACTCTCCTACGAGCAGTACTTC.

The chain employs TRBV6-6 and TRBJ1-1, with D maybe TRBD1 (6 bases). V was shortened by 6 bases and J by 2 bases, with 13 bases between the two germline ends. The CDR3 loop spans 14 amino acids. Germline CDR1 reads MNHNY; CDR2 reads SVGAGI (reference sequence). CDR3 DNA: TGTGCCAGCAGCCCCACGGGGGGCAACACTGAAGCTTTCTTT. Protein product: CASSPTGGNTEAFF.

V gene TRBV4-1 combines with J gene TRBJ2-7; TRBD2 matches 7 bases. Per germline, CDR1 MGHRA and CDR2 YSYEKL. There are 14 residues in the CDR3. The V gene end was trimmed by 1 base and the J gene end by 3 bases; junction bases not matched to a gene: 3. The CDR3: CASSQGAGLYEQYF. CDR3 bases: TGCGCCAGCAGCCAAGGAGCGGGACTCTACGAGCAGTACTTC.

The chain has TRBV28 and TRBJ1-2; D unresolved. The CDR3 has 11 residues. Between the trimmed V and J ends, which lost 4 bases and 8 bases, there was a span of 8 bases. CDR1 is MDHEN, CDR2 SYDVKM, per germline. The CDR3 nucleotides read TGTGCCAGCAGTTCCCTTTTCGGCTACACCTTC. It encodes CASSSLFGYTF.

The CDR3 nucleotides are TGTGCCAGCAGTGAAGCTGTTGAGCATAACACTGAAGCTTTCTTT. It is translated as CASSEAVEHNTEAFF. V gene TRBV6-1 combines with J gene TRBJ1-1, with D unresolved. V was trimmed by 0 bases and J by 2 bases, leaving 10 bases between them. The CDR3 is 15 residues long. CDR1 MNHNS and CDR2 SASEGT come from the germline V gene.

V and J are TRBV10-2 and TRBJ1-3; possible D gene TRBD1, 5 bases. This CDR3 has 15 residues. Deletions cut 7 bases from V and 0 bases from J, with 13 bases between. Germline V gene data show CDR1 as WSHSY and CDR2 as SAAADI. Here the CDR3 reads CASTRGLISGNTIYF. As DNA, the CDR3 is TGCGCCAGCACCCGGGGACTAATCTCTGGAAACACCATATATTTT.

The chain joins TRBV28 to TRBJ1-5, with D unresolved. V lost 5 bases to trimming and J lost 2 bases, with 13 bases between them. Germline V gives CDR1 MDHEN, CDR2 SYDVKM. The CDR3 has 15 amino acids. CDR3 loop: CASSPQVIGNQPQHF. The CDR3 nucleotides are TGTGCCAGCAGTCCTCAGGTAATCGGCAATCAGCCCCAGCATTTT.

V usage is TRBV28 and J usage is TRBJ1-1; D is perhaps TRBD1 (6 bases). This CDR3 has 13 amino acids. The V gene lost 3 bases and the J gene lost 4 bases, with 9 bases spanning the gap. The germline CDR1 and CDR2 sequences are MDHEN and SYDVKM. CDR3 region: CASSLGGLTEAFF. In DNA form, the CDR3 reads TGTGCCAGCAGTTTGGGGGGGCTCACTGAAGCTTTCTTT.

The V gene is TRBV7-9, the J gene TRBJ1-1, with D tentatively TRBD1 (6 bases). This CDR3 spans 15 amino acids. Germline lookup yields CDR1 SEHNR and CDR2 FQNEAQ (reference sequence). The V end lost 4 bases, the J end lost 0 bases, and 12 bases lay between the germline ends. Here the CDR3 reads CASSSRGHLNTEAFF. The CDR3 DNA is TGTGCCAGCAGCTCCCGGGGACACCTGAACACTGAAGCTTTCTTT.

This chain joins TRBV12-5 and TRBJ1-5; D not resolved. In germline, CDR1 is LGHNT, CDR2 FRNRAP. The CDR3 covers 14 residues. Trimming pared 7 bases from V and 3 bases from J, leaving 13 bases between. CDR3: CASVLNLANQPQHF. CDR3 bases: TGTGCTAGTGTCCTCAACCTGGCCAATCAGCCCCAGCATTTT.

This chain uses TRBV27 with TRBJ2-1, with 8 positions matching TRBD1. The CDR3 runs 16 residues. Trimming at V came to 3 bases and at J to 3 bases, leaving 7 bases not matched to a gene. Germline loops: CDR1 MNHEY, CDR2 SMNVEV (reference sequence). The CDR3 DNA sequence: TGTGCCAGCAGTTTTTGGACAGGGTCGAACTACAATGAGCAGTTCTTC. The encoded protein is CASSFWTGSNYNEQFF.

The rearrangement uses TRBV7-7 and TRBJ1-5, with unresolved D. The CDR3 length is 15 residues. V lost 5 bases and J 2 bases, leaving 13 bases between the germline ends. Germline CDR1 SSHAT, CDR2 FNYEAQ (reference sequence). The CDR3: CASSVSGIRNQPQHF. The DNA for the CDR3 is TGTGCCAGCAGCGTAAGCGGGATACGCAATCAGCCCCAGCATTTT. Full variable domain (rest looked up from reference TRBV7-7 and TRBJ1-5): GAGVSQSPRYKVTKRGQDVTLRCDPISSHATLYWYQQALGQGPEFLTYFNYEAQPDKSGLPSDRFSAERPEGSISTLTIQRTEQRDSAMYRCASSVSGIRNQPQHFGDGTRLSIL.

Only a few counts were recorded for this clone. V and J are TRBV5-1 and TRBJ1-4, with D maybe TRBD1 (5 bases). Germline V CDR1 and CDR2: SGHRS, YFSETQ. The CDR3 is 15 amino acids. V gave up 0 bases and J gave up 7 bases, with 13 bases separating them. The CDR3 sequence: CASSLAVRGSEKLFF. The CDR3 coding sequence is TGCGCCAGCAGCTTGGCCGTAAGGGGTAGTGAAAAACTGTTTTTT.

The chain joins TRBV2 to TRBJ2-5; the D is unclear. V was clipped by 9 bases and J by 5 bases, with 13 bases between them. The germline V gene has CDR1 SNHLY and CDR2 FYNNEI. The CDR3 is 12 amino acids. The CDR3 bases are TGTGCCAGTTCCCGAGCTCTCGAGACCCAGTACTTC. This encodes CASSRALETQYF.

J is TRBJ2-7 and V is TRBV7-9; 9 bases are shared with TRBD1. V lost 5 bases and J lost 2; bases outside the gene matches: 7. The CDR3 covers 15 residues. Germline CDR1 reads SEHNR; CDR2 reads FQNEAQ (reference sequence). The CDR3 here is CASSTTGGETYEQYF. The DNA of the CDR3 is TGTGCCAGCAGCACGACAGGGGGTGAGACCTACGAGCAGTACTTC.

The DNA of the CDR3 is TGTGCCAGCAGCTTTGGGGGGTCCCCCATTCAGTACTTC. Protein sequence: CASSFGGSPIQYF. The chain couples TRBV7-2 to TRBJ2-4, with D possibly matching TRBD2 (6 bases). Germline V lookup: CDR1 SGHTA, CDR2 FQGNSA. Trimming shortened V by 3 bases and J by 9 bases, and 12 bases separated the two germline ends. The CDR3 is 13 amino acids.

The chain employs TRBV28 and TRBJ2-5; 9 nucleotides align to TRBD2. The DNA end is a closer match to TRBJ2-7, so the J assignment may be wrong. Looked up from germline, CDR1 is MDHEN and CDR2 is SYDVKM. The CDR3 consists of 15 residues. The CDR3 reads CASGARGLASYEQYF. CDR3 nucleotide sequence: TGTGCCAGCGGCGCGCGGGGACTAGCAAGCTACGAGCAGTACTTC.

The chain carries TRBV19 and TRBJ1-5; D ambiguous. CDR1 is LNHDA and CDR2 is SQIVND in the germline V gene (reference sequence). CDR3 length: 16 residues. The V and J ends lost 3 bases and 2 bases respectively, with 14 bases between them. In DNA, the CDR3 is TGTGCCAGTAGTATCAGCCTGGCGAGGGGCAATCAGCCCCAGCATTTT. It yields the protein CASSISLARGNQPQHF.